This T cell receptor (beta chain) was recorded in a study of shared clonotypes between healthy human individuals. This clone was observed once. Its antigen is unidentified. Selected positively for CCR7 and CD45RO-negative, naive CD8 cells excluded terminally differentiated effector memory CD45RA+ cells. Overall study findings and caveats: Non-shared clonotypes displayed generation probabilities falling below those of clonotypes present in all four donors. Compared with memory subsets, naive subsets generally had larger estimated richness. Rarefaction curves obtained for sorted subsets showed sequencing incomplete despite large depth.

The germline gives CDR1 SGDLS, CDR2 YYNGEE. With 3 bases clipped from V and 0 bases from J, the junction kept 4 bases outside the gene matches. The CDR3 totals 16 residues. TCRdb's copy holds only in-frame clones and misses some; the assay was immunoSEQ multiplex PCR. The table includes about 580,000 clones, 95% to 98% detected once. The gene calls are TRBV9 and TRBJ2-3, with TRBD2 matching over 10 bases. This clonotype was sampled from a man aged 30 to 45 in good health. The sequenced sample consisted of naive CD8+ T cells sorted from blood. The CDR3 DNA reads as TGTGCCAGCAGCGCCGGACTAGCGGCTAGCACAGATACGCAGTATTTT. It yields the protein CASSAGLAASTDTQYF.